Listed here are 16 T cell receptor beta chains from one sample, sequenced in a study of CD8+ T cells in alopecia areata. cDNA serving as the sequencing template came from extracted, reverse transcribed RNA. The assay was immunoSEQ multiplex PCR, and TCRdb's table has in-frame clones only and misses some. The table has about 180,000 clones, approximately 59% seen once. Treatment here: oral pan-JAK inhibitor, 5-10 mg twice daily. This specimen consisted of CD4+ T cells sorted from blood, obtained between weeks 55 and 65, from a patient treated with tofacitinib. The receptors originated from a human donor with alopecia areata.

V is TRBV4-1 and J is TRBJ2-3; no firm D call. Germline lookup yields CDR1 MGHRA and CDR2 YSYEKL. The CDR3 has 14 residues. Trimming took off 2 bases at V and 2 bases at J, with 8 bases between the two ends. This chain's CDR3 is CASSQRVSTDTQYF. Here the CDR3 DNA reads TGCGCCAGCAGCCAAAGGGTTTCCACAGATACGCAGTATTTT.

J is TRBJ1-1 and V is TRBV2; 9 bases are shared with TRBD1. The germline gives CDR1 SNHLY, CDR2 FYNNEI. The CDR3 has 14 residues. Trimming removed 6 bases from V and 3 bases from J; junction bases left unmatched: 5. CDR3 in DNA: TGTGCCAGCAGGGATGGACAGGGGTACACTGAAGCTTTCTTT. Translated, it gives CASRDGQGYTEAFF.

The chain is built from TRBV5-1 and TRBJ2-7, with D possibly being TRBD1 or TRBD2 (5 bases each). The germline V gene encodes CDR1 SGHRS and CDR2 YFSETQ. V was clipped by 5 bases and J by 3 bases, with 18 bases between them. CDR3 length: 15 residues. CDR3 loop: CASRAQERGLYEQYF. CDR3 in DNA: TGCGCCAGCAGAGCCCAAGAGAGGGGCCTCTACGAGCAGTACTTC.

This sequence joins TRBV13 and TRBJ2-1; no definite D call. Germline V lookup: CDR1 PRHDT, CDR2 FYEKMQ (reference sequence). The CDR3 has 16 amino acids. Trimming left V 6 bases short and J 9 bases short, with 24 bases between. CDR3 DNA sequence: TGTGCCAGCAGTCCTCCTCGGACGTACCTCTACGGTGAGCAGTTCTTC. This codes for CASSPPRTYLYGEQFF.

J is TRBJ2-1 and V is TRBV18; 7 nucleotides align to TRBD2. The CDR3 length is 15 residues. Germline V gene data show CDR1 as KGHSH and CDR2 as LQKENI. V shed 2 bases, J shed 2 bases, and the junction held 3 bases outside the gene matches. CDR3 DNA: TGTGCCAGCTCACCAGGTCTAGCGGCCTACAATGAGCAGTTCTTC. It yields the protein CASSPGLAAYNEQFF.

The V call is TRBV19, the J call TRBJ1-6; TRBD1 aligns across 8 bases. The CDR3 loop spans 15 amino acids. Germline V gene data show CDR1 as LNHDA and CDR2 as SQIVND (reference sequence). V lost 6 bases and J lost 8; bases outside the gene matches: 9. CDR3 sequence reads: CASRERTGSDSPLHF. The CDR3 region has the DNA TGTGCCAGTAGGGAGAGGACAGGGTCGGATTCACCCCTCCACTTT.

This clone was found a few times. The chain joins TRBV29-1 to TRBJ2-7, with 8 bases aligning to TRBD2. This CDR3 has 16 amino acids. V shed 4 bases, J shed 0 bases, and the junction held 11 bases outside the gene matches. In germline, CDR1 is SQVTM, CDR2 ANQGSEA. The CDR3 nucleotides read TGCAGCGTTGGTAGAACTGCGGGGGGAAGCTCCTACGAGCAGTACTTC. Amino acid sequence: CSVGRTAGGSSYEQYF.

The chain carries TRBV2 and TRBJ2-5, with 8 bases identical to TRBD1. Germline-derived CDR1 and CDR2 are SNHLY and FYNNEI. The CDR3 extends over 13 amino acids. Unmatched junction bases numbered 11, after V lost 11 bases and J lost 6 bases. The CDR3 DNA is TGTGCCGGAGGAGGGACAGGATTGCAGACCCAGTACTTC. Amino acids: CAGGGTGLQTQYF.

V gene TRBV7-9 combines with J gene TRBJ1-1, with 7 bases that match TRBD1. The CDR3 has 13 residues. The trim removed 5 bases at V and 11 bases at J, leaving 11 bases unmatched. Germline assignment: CDR1 SEHNR and CDR2 FQNEAQ (reference sequence). The CDR3 region is CASSHRQGGDAFF. The CDR3 region has the DNA TGTGCCAGCAGCCACCGACAGGGAGGTGACGCTTTCTTT.

J is TRBJ1-1 and V is TRBV6-5; no clear D. V was pared by 4 bases and J by 0 bases, with 9 bases between. CDR3 size: 14 residues. Germline lookup yields CDR1 MNHEY and CDR2 SVGAGI. The CDR3 sequence is CASSSGGLNTEAFF. The CDR3 nucleotides are TGTGCCAGCAGTTCGGGAGGCTTGAACACTGAAGCTTTCTTT.

The rearrangement joins TRBV2 to TRBJ2-1; possibly TRBD1 or TRBD2 for D (5 bases each). The CDR3 has 14 residues. CDR1 and CDR2 from the germline V gene are SNHLY and FYNNEI. V dropped 1 base and J dropped 9 bases, with 13 bases sitting between them. Here the CDR3 reads CASSEEGDRSEQFF. CDR3 bases: TGTGCCAGCAGTGAAGAGGGAGACAGAAGTGAGCAGTTCTTC.

The genes are TRBV29-1 and TRBJ2-7, with D unresolved. The V gene lost 3 bases and the J gene lost 5 bases, with 11 bases spanning the gap. This CDR3 has 12 residues. Germline assignment: CDR1 SQVTM and CDR2 ANQGSEA. In DNA, the CDR3 is TGCAGCGTTGATAAACCTTCGGACGAGCAGTACTTC. This translates into CSVDKPSDEQYF.

This chain uses TRBV11-2 with TRBJ2-7, with TRBD2 matching 8 bases. The V and J ends lost 5 bases and 2 bases, in that order; junction bases with no gene match: 8. Germline lookup yields CDR1 SGHAT and CDR2 FQNNGV. The CDR3 is 15 amino acids. The CDR3 here is CASSTIAGRAYEQYF. DNA for the CDR3: TGTGCCAGCAGCACTATAGCGGGGAGGGCCTACGAGCAGTACTTC.

The chain carries TRBV2 and TRBJ1-3; D unresolved. CDR3 length equals 13 residues. V was pared by 1 base and J by 5 bases, with 6 bases between. Germline CDR1 SNHLY, CDR2 FYNNEI. The CDR3 is CASSEVTRNTIYF. The CDR3 coding sequence is TGTGCCAGCAGTGAAGTAACCCGAAACACCATATATTTT.

V gene TRBV9 combines with J gene TRBJ2-5; D may be TRBD1 (6 bases). V gave up 3 bases and J gave up 7 bases, with 19 bases separating them. The CDR3 loop spans 15 amino acids. The germline CDR1 and CDR2 sequences are SGDLS and YYNGEE. DNA of the CDR3: TGTGCCAGCAGCGCTTCCGGGACATCTGAGGCGACCCAGTACTTC. Translation: CASSASGTSEATQYF.

The chain recombines TRBV4-1 with TRBJ2-5; D is undetermined. V gave up 0 bases and J gave up 7 bases, with 12 bases separating them. The germline V gene has CDR1 MGHRA and CDR2 YSYEKL. The CDR3 is 14 amino acids. The DNA of the CDR3 is TGCGCCAGCAGCCAAGAGTTTGGGCTCGGGACCCAGTACTTC. Protein: CASSQEFGLGTQYF.